The TCR beta chain under discussion was sequenced for a study of cytomegalovirus exposure and HLA in healthy donors (TCRdb year 2017). Study-wide context: According to an earlier analysis of around 600 of the donors, about 179 million T cells yielded approximately 120 million unique TCR beta sequences and less than 300 Gb of sequence data. An early release covering some 640 HLA-typed donors comprised approximately 300 gigabases of sequencing data and tens of millions of unique TCR sequences. Of the roughly 410 genotyped donors, 65% to 90% were placed in the genetic ancestry cluster associated with self-reported Caucasian donors. The study aimed to test whether cataloging public T cell receptors could reveal signatures of past pathogen exposure. The study used immunosequencing to profile the T cell repertoires of several hundred subjects and linked those repertoires to cytomegalovirus serostatus. A separate validation cohort of roughly 120 different subjects was used in addition to the roughly 720-subject first cohort. To predict cytomegalovirus infection status, the study brought together high-throughput TCR immunosequencing, statistical association of individual TCRs with disease status, and machine learning. A later analysis re-examined previously published TCR beta repertoires from roughly 650 donors and added high-resolution HLA genotyping to investigate patterns of TCR occurrence. Rather than drawing on any new phenotypic data, the later analysis identified candidate immune exposures from TCR beta sequences and the way those sequences occurred across donors. In an earlier analysis of roughly 580 of the donors, high-throughput TCR beta sequencing was used to judge whether each TCR beta V gene segment behaved as functional or pseudogenic. Donor age, sex, ethnicity and CMV serostatus were collected together with the repertoire data. Genome-wide SNP genotypes for about 65% of the 666 donors were used in a later genetic analysis, which treated that subset as a discovery cohort. Every discovery cohort repertoire had been produced on one sequencing platform. HLA typing covered class I and class II loci at four-digit resolution. The number of typed donors differed by locus: roughly 629-640 for A, B, C, DRB1 and DQB1; 522 for DQA1; around 610 for DPA1; and roughly 490 for DPB1. Several DR-DQ haplotypes were handled as single units for association and clustering because linkage in the cohort was strong. Across some 400 genotyped donors of the cohort, an average of roughly 250,000 unique TCR beta nucleotide sequences per donor were sequenced, and around 20% of those sequences were non-productive. Study-level results and caveats: Because HLA typing was missing for some donors at each locus, association tests included only the typed subset. Compared with the 666-donor mean, donors in an Asian-associated ancestry cluster had fewer N-insertions in productive TCRs, according to a later genetic analysis. The classifier was reported to diagnose cytomegalovirus status with high specificity and sensitivity in both the original and validation cohorts. The 87-base-pair reads could not distinguish some IMGT-functional V segments, including TRBV6-2 and TRBV6-3, so those segments were excluded. A few of the identified cytomegalovirus-associated TCR beta chains were confirmed in vitro to be specific for cytomegalovirus antigens. V-gene and J-gene trimming of TCR beta chains was associated with a missense DCLRE1C variant in a later genetic analysis, and the association was replicated in an independent cohort. This cohort had only TCR beta chains sequenced, and the lack of alpha or paired-chain data limited which features could be detected. According to a later analysis, most CMV-associated TCR beta chains appeared to be HLA-restricted, and the HLA associations seemed to be driven largely by CMV exposure. In an earlier analysis of about 550 of the donors, most TCR beta V segments were observed in productive rearrangements about 87% or about 30% of the time, broadly matching IMGT annotations. Roughly uniform sequencing depth across donors was assumed in presence/absence analyses, although this assumption may not hold. The authors suggested that the approach could potentially be generalized to other disease states and immunological phenotypes. Correlated functional status among segregating V segments might reflect linkage disequilibrium, but an unknown experimental factor could not be ruled out. The earlier analysis of about 600 of the donors excluded around 17 rarely observed V segments, including chromosome 9 orphons, because counts were too low. Strong co-occurrence of HLA alleles, especially DR and DQ, made assigning TCR associations to individual alleles difficult. Several of the top co-occurrence clusters appeared to be linked to parvovirus B19, influenza, CMV and Epstein-Barr virus, according to a later analysis. For the cohort, immune exposure information was limited to CMV serostatus. A further reported finding was that TCR beta sequences accurately predicted the HLA-A and HLA-B alleles for most subjects in the first cohort. A group of highly shared sequence variants was considered likely to be a technical artifact of the sequencing pipeline. In the study, around 150 TCR beta chains were listed as associated with cytomegalovirus. Most TCR sequences were observed very rarely across donors, whereas some public TCRs were present in many individuals. In a later analysis, the rate of TCR association differed among HLA loci, with DRB1 alleles having the most associated TCRs and HLA-C alleles having the fewest. A later analysis associated about 17,000 TCR beta sequences with specific HLA alleles at a false discovery rate of 0.05. Compared with equally common non-associated chains, HLA-associated TCR beta chains in a later analysis were more clonally expanded and had lower generation probabilities.

Including cysteine and phenylalanine, the CDR3 has 14 amino acids. The kept DNA is CDR3 alone, 42 bases in frame from the first base. CDR1 is given as MNHNS and CDR2 as SASEGT, both from the germline V gene. V has 8 bases trimmed and J has 9 bases trimmed; junction bases matching no gene number 12. Regarding this clone: Its antigen is unknown. Per-base qualities were not stored, and no clone one base away is much larger.

Library construction relied on the immunoSEQ multiplex PCR assay. A mixture of 60 forward primers for TCR Vbeta segments and 13 reverse primers for TCR Jbeta segments was used in the multiplex PCR. The CDR3 region of rearranged TCR beta genes was amplified from genomic DNA by a multiplex PCR assay. The amplified TCR beta libraries were sequenced on the Illumina HiSeq System as 87-base-pair reads. Per the authors' processing: A later analysis tallied roughly 80 million unique TCR beta chains across the 666 repertoires, and about 10 million of those chains were shared by two or more donors. Raw reads were error-corrected and collapsed into unique sequences by a nearest-neighbor algorithm in which closely related sequences were merged to remove PCR and sequencing errors. CDR3 sequences were aligned to IMGT reference sequences to assign V, D and J gene segments. For a sequence to be retained, a match of at least six nucleotides to both a V gene segment and a J gene segment was required. A rearrangement counted as productive if the CDR3 had no stop codons and remained in frame with V and J, and every other rearrangement counted as non-productive. Following IMGT convention, CDR3 was defined as the stretch from the second conserved V-encoded cysteine to the conserved J-encoded phenylalanine. Sequences without an unambiguous match to a single V gene segment were excluded from the earlier analysis of several hundred of the donors. An earlier analysis of 550 to 650 of the donors classified V segments as functional when productive rearrangements were above 56.7% and as segregating when the standard deviation between donors was above 5%. A statistical classification framework was built to diagnose cytomegalovirus status from the catalog of TCR beta chain sequences. In a later analysis, V and J genes were assigned by comparing TCR nucleotide sequences against IMGT/GENE-DB human TR gene sequences. Using the TCRdist pipeline, a later analysis assigned CDR3 sequences along with most-parsimonious VDJ recombination scenarios. A later analysis defined each TCR beta chain by its CDR3 amino acid sequence plus V-gene family, and excluded reads lacking a unique V-gene family. In a later analysis, 550 to 650 highly shared, low-generation-probability nucleotide sequences were removed to address suspected cross-contamination and a sequencing artifact. In a later analysis, a clonal expansion index for each public chain was calculated from normalized within-repertoire ranks of inferred template counts. Generation probabilities in a later analysis came from a VDJ recombination model fitted to out-of-frame rearrangements, and those results were checked against IGoR. In a later analysis, hypergeometric tests were used to score TCR-TCR, TCR-HLA and TCR-CMV co-occurrence, with a repertoire-size bias correction applied to TCR pairs. A later analysis estimated false discovery rates by permuting HLA or CMV assignments 20 times. In a later analysis, co-occurring TCRs were grouped using DBSCAN, and TCRdist sequence similarity was added for clustering within HLA-allele-positive subsets. Repertoires with fewer than 30,000 or more than 120,000 public chains, plus five repertoires with anomalous nucleotide sharing, were excluded from co-occurrence clustering. The source is immuneACCESS, and TCRdb retained only in-frame sequences with V and J called. Part of the clones is not carried over; for the studies checked, unresolved V genes explain less than half of this, and the remainder is unexplained. D and trimming come from the DNA, and the V and J calls and clone size come from that table. Recorded for this sample are around 150,000 clones; 75% to 85% of them occurred a single time. Of the sample, around 6.5% is held by the ten largest clones.

The cohort was made up of approximately 700 healthy bone marrow donors. Cohort members were all nominally healthy when sampled, although unrecorded immune exposures were likely present. The donor was CMV seropositive and belonged to the group of a few hundred seropositive cohort members. Each donor provided a peripheral blood sample, and peripheral blood mononuclear cells were used for TCR beta sequencing. The Qiagen DNeasy Blood Extraction Kit was used to extract genomic DNA from the blood cell samples. The sequence was collected from a man in his forties or fifties in good health and CMV-seropositive. The chain uses TRBV6-1 and TRBJ1-5, and 8 junctional nucleotides match TRBD1. The sample comprised PBMCs. The DNA is as follows: TGTGCCAGCGCGTCGCAGGGGGCCCAGGGGCCCCAGCATTTT. Translated, this gives CASASQGAQGPQHF.